What follows describes a single T cell receptor beta chain. The antigen remains undetermined. PCR involved 60 Vbeta and 13 Jbeta primers. Using immunoSEQ multiplex PCR, the repertoire was profiled, and TCRdb retains in-frame clones only, with some absent. The table has 150,000 to 200,000 clones, 60% to 85% seen once. This sample was included in a study of cytomegalovirus exposure and HLA in healthy donors. Study-wide findings and caveats: Looking again later, the authors saw that most CMV-associated TCR beta chains seemed HLA-restricted. A list of approximately 160 TCR beta chains associated with cytomegalovirus was given. The number of N-insertions in an Asian-associated ancestry cluster was reportedly below the roughly 620-donor mean in a later analysis. The study had only CMV serostatus as immune exposure information.

Sequenced sample: PBMCs. The clonotype comes from a woman aged 40-49 years in good health and CMV-seronegative.

The CDR3 DNA reads TGTGCCAGCAGACAAAACCAGGGGCTAGGAGAAAAACTGTTTTTT. The encoded protein is CASRQNQGLGEKLFF. The rearrangement uses TRBV27 and TRBJ1-4; D is possibly TRBD1 (6 bases). This CDR3 region has 15 residues. V lost 6 bases and J 8 bases, leaving 19 bases between the germline ends. Germline V CDR1 and CDR2: MNHEY, SMNVEV (reference sequence).